This is a list of T cell receptor beta chains from one sample in a study of shared clonotypes between healthy human individuals. The assay was immunoSEQ multiplex PCR, and TCRdb's table has in-frame clones only and misses some. The sample holds about 2.5 million clones; 85% to 95% are singletons and the top ten take 0.37%. Sequencing input: naive CD4+ T cells from PBMCs. These receptors were collected from a man aged 18 to 35 in good health. Some clones in this sample may be carry-over from other donors' samples. Both conserved end residues are part of each CDR3. D genes are given only for firm matches. Only some rows state a clone size, as once, few, many or a class for expanded clones.

v_call: TRBV29-1; cdr3_length: 13; d_call: -; j_call: TRBJ2-4; clone_size: once; cdr3_aa: CSVEGEAKNIQYF; cdr3_nt: TGCAGCGTTGAAGGGGAGGCCAAAAACATTCAGTACTTC
v_call: TRBV27; cdr3_length: 18; d_call: -; j_call: TRBJ2-3; clone_size: -; cdr3_aa: CASSLGARASAFTDTQYF; cdr3_nt: TGTGCCAGCAGTTTGGGGGCCCGGGCTAGCGCCTTCACAGATACGCAGTATTTT
v_call: TRBV28; cdr3_length: 14; d_call: -; j_call: TRBJ2-5; clone_size: -; cdr3_aa: CASSLQGFWQTQYF; cdr3_nt: TGTGCCAGCAGTCTACAGGGTTTTTGGCAGACCCAGTACTTC
v_call: TRBV5-4; cdr3_length: 14; d_call: -; j_call: TRBJ1-1; clone_size: few; cdr3_aa: CASSPRGANTEAFF; cdr3_nt: TGTGCCAGCAGCCCCCGGGGGGCGAACACTGAAGCTTTCTTT
v_call: TRBV6-1; cdr3_length: 12; d_call: -; j_call: TRBJ1-2; clone_size: -; cdr3_aa: CASSENRYGYTF; cdr3_nt: TGTGCCAGCAGTGAAAATCGATATGGCTACACCTTC
v_call: TRBV5-6; cdr3_length: 14; d_call: -; j_call: TRBJ2-7; clone_size: once; cdr3_aa: CASSLRANTYEQYF; cdr3_nt: TGTGCCAGCAGCTTGCGGGCCAACACCTACGAGCAGTACTTC
v_call: TRBV29-1; cdr3_length: 16; d_call: TRBD2; j_call: TRBJ2-3; clone_size: -; cdr3_aa: CSVTGLAGLPADTQYF; cdr3_nt: TGCAGCGTTACGGGACTAGCGGGACTTCCGGCAGATACGCAGTATTTT
v_call: TRBV2; cdr3_length: 16; d_call: TRBD2; j_call: TRBJ2-1; clone_size: once; cdr3_aa: CASREASGPPVNEQFF; cdr3_nt: TGTGCCAGCAGGGAGGCTAGCGGGCCTCCTGTCAATGAGCAGTTCTTC
v_call: TRBV9; cdr3_length: 13; d_call: -; j_call: TRBJ1-1; clone_size: -; cdr3_aa: CASSPTQNTEAFF; cdr3_nt: TGTGCCAGCAGCCCCACTCAGAACACTGAAGCTTTCTTT
v_call: TRBV30; cdr3_length: 13; d_call: -; j_call: TRBJ2-2; clone_size: -; cdr3_aa: CAWSQGLTGELFF; cdr3_nt: TGTGCCTGGAGTCAGGGGTTGACCGGGGAGCTGTTTTTT
v_call: TRBV18; cdr3_length: 16; d_call: -; j_call: TRBJ1-3; clone_size: -; cdr3_aa: CASLPTGPSSGNTIYF; cdr3_nt: TGTGCCAGCTTGCCGACCGGACCGAGCTCTGGAAACACCATATATTTT
v_call: TRBV9; cdr3_length: 13; d_call: -; j_call: TRBJ1-4; clone_size: -; cdr3_aa: CASSSGTNEKLFF; cdr3_nt: TGTGCCAGCAGTTCCGGGACTAATGAAAAACTGTTTTTT
v_call: TRBV5-1; cdr3_length: 15; d_call: TRBD1; j_call: TRBJ1-4; clone_size: -; cdr3_aa: CASSSAGQSNEKLFF; cdr3_nt: TGCGCCAGCAGCTCCGCGGGACAGAGTAATGAAAAACTGTTTTTT
v_call: TRBV28; cdr3_length: 12; d_call: -; j_call: TRBJ2-5; clone_size: -; cdr3_aa: CASSTSGATQYF; cdr3_nt: TGTGCCAGCAGCACCTCCGGAGCGACCCAGTACTTC
v_call: TRBV6-1; cdr3_length: 16; d_call: TRBD1; j_call: TRBJ1-2; clone_size: -; cdr3_aa: CASSVRQARGPYGYTF; cdr3_nt: TGTGCCAGCAGTGTCCGACAGGCAAGGGGGCCCTATGGCTACACCTTC
v_call: TRBV5-1; cdr3_length: 15; d_call: TRBD1; j_call: TRBJ2-7; clone_size: -; cdr3_aa: CASSRRTGGLNEQYF; cdr3_nt: TGCGCCAGCAGCCGACGGACAGGGGGATTGAACGAGCAGTACTTC
v_call: TRBV28; cdr3_length: 12; d_call: -; j_call: TRBJ1-2; clone_size: -; cdr3_aa: CASSLDGYGYTF; cdr3_nt: TGTGCCAGCAGTTTAGACGGATATGGCTACACCTTC
v_call: TRBV7-2; cdr3_length: 15; d_call: -; j_call: TRBJ2-1; clone_size: -; cdr3_aa: CASSLASGPWVEQFF; cdr3_nt: TGTGCCAGCAGCTTAGCTAGTGGTCCGTGGGTAGAGCAGTTCTTC
v_call: TRBV18; cdr3_length: 15; d_call: TRBD2; j_call: TRBJ2-7; clone_size: -; cdr3_aa: CASSPRTSGTGEQYF; cdr3_nt: TGTGCCAGCTCACCTAGGACTAGCGGGACCGGCGAGCAGTACTTC
v_call: TRBV4-3; cdr3_length: 21; d_call: TRBD2; j_call: TRBJ2-5; clone_size: -; cdr3_aa: CASSQDHPGRLGTKGQETQYF; cdr3_nt: TGCGCCAGCAGCCAAGATCACCCAGGGAGACTAGGGACTAAGGGGCAAGAGACCCAGTACTTC
v_call: TRBV19; cdr3_length: 14; d_call: -; j_call: TRBJ2-2; clone_size: -; cdr3_aa: CASITAPNTGELFF; cdr3_nt: TGTGCCAGTATCACAGCCCCGAACACCGGGGAGCTGTTTTTT
v_call: TRBV28; cdr3_length: 13; d_call: TRBD1; j_call: TRBJ1-2; clone_size: -; cdr3_aa: CASRKRQGGGYTF; cdr3_nt: TGTGCCAGCAGGAAGCGACAGGGGGGTGGCTACACCTTC
v_call: TRBV7-9; cdr3_length: 15; d_call: TRBD1; j_call: TRBJ2-3; clone_size: -; cdr3_aa: CASRRTGGSTDTQYF; cdr3_nt: TGTGCCAGCAGGCGGACAGGGGGAAGTACAGATACGCAGTATTTT
v_call: TRBV15; cdr3_length: 14; d_call: -; j_call: TRBJ2-7; clone_size: -; cdr3_aa: CATSRARSSYEQYF; cdr3_nt: TGTGCCACCAGCAGAGCTAGGAGCTCCTACGAGCAGTACTTC
v_call: TRBV7-3; cdr3_length: 12; d_call: -; j_call: TRBJ2-1; clone_size: -; cdr3_aa: CASSGGLNEQFF; cdr3_nt: TGTGCCAGCAGCGGAGGGCTCAATGAGCAGTTCTTC
v_call: TRBV28; cdr3_length: 16; d_call: TRBD1; j_call: TRBJ1-3; clone_size: -; cdr3_aa: CASSLFGQGSGNTIYF; cdr3_nt: TGTGCCAGCAGTTTATTCGGACAGGGGTCTGGAAACACCATATATTTT
v_call: TRBV21-1; cdr3_length: 14; d_call: -; j_call: TRBJ1-4; clone_size: -; cdr3_aa: CASSKGWDNEKLFF; cdr3_nt: TGTGCCAGCAGCAAAGGGTGGGATAATGAAAAACTGTTTTTT
v_call: TRBV15; cdr3_length: 13; d_call: -; j_call: TRBJ2-1; clone_size: -; cdr3_aa: CATSGLRWNEQFF; cdr3_nt: TGTGCCACCAGCGGTTTGCGGTGGAATGAGCAGTTCTTC
v_call: TRBV30; cdr3_length: 15; d_call: -; j_call: TRBJ2-5; clone_size: -; cdr3_aa: CAWTPGAGLRGTQYF; cdr3_nt: TGTGCCTGGACCCCCGGGGCAGGATTGAGAGGGACCCAGTACTTC